The 9 T cell receptor beta chains reported below all come from one sample, sequenced in a study of T cells in Graves' hyperthyroidism and ophthalmopathy. From RNA transcripts, TCR beta CDR3 regions were amplified. Primed by the HTBI set, a first-round RT-PCR was run on the TCR CDR3. TCRdb recomputed calls from the multiplex PCR reads with MiXCR, one row per CDR3 protein. The table includes hundreds of thousands of distinct CDR3 sequences, more than 15% detected once. Sequencing used blood. These receptors all come from a woman aged 18-30 years with Graves' ophthalmopathy.

This clonotype has just a few counts. The gene calls are TRBV28 and TRBJ1-6, with D unresolved. The V gene's germline CDR1 is MDHEN and CDR2 SYDVKM. The CDR3 totals 16 residues. The V gene lost 4 bases and the J gene lost 3 bases, with 13 bases spanning the gap. CDR3 residues: CASSSPDLSYNSPLHF. The CDR3 nucleotides read TGTGCCAGCAGTTCTCCGGACCTCAGCTATAATTCACCCCTCCACTTT. Filled out from reference TRBV28 and TRBJ1-6, the complete variable domain reads DVKVTQSSRYLVKRTGEKVFLECVQDMDHENMFWYRQDPGLGLRLIYFSYDVKMKEKGDIPEGYSVSREKKERFSLILESASTNQTSMYLCASSSPDLSYNSPLHFGNGTRLTVT.

This clonotype was detected only a few times. This sequence joins TRBV28 and TRBJ2-4; D gene ambiguous. V gave up 6 bases and J gave up 4 bases, with 16 bases separating them. This CDR3 has 15 residues. From germline, CDR1 is MDHEN and CDR2 SYDVKM. CDR3 residues: CASSPKLRQKNIQYF. The CDR3 DNA follows: TGTGCCAGCAGCCCGAAGCTGCGGCAGAAAAACATTCAGTACTTC. The full variable domain, rest sourced from reference TRBV28 and TRBJ2-4, is DVKVTQSSRYLVKRTGEKVFLECVQDMDHENMFWYRQDPGLGLRLIYFSYDVKMKEKGDIPEGYSVSREKKERFSLILESASTNQTSMYLCASSPKLRQKNIQYFGAGTRLSVL.

This chain connects TRBV9 to TRBJ2-7; 7 bases match TRBD1. The germline gives CDR1 SGDLS, CDR2 YYNGEE. The trim removed 0 bases at V and 3 bases at J, leaving 3 bases unmatched. The CDR3 covers 14 residues. In DNA form, the CDR3 reads TGTGCCAGCAGCGTAGGGGACAGAAACTACGAGCAGTACTTC. It is translated as CASSVGDRNYEQYF.

This clonotype was seen many times. V is TRBV6-4 and J is TRBJ2-3; either TRBD1 or TRBD2 may supply D (5 bases each). The length of the CDR3 is 14 residues. V shed 6 bases and J shed 2 bases, with 12 bases lying between them. Germline values: CDR1 MRHNA, CDR2 SNTAGT. In DNA form, the CDR3 reads TGTGCCAGCAGCCGGGACGGCGACACAGATACGCAGTATTTT. Its translation: CASSRDGDTDTQYF.

This clonotype was counted many times. The V and J genes are TRBV12-3 or TRBV12-4 and TRBJ1-2; 8 bases match TRBD1. The CDR3 contains 13 residues. Trimming at V came to 7 bases and at J to 4 bases, leaving 5 bases not matched to a gene. The chain's CDR3 is CASTQDRAYGYTF. The CDR3 DNA is TGTGCCAGCACTCAGGACAGGGCCTATGGCTACACCTTC.

The genes are TRBV12-3 or TRBV12-4 and TRBJ1-2; tentatively, D is TRBD1 (6 bases). V was shortened by 3 bases and J by 10 bases, with 21 bases between the two germline ends. CDR3 size: 15 residues. The CDR3 nucleotides read TGTGCCAGCAGTTTTACAGGGCTCGCAACTGGCATCTACACCTTC. This encodes CASSFTGLATGIYTF.

This clonotype was seen ten or more times. V is TRBV11-2 and J is TRBJ2-1, with TRBD2 matching over 7 bases. After removal of 5 bases from V and 0 bases from J, the junction contained 10 bases not matched to a gene. The germline CDR1 and CDR2 sequences are SGHAT and FQNNGV. The CDR3 has 17 residues. The CDR3 DNA reads as TGTGCCAGCAGCGGTCGACTAGCACCGAGCTCCTACAATGAGCAGTTCTTC. Translation: CASSGRLAPSSYNEQFF.

The chain recombines TRBV28 with TRBJ2-7; 8 bases are shared with TRBD1. Germline CDR1 and CDR2: MDHEN and SYDVKM. The CDR3 covers 12 residues. Trimming at V came to 7 bases and at J to 7 bases, leaving 6 bases not matched to a gene. The CDR3 protein is CASIQGAGEQYF. In DNA form, the CDR3 reads TGTGCCAGCATTCAGGGGGCGGGTGAGCAGTACTTC.

The CDR3 DNA sequence: TGTGCCAGCAGCTACCCCGGGACTAGCCCCACCGGGGAGCTGTTTTTT. Amino acids: CASSYPGTSPTGELFF. The V gene is TRBV7-3, the J gene TRBJ2-2, with 9 bases aligning to TRBD2. The CDR3 has 16 residues. Germline lookup yields CDR1 SGHTA and CDR2 FQGTGA. J was trimmed by 4 bases and V by 4 bases; bases with no gene match: 7.